One sample yielded the 21 T cell receptor beta chains listed below, sequenced in a study of blood T cell repertoires in COVID-19. Produced via immunoSEQ multiplex PCR; TCRdb's table is partial and in-frame only. Among about 180,000 clones listed, around 87% were seen once. Sequencing used peripheral blood. These receptors originate from a woman in her seventies with COVID-19, enrolled during active disease.

This chain joins TRBV11-3 and TRBJ2-3, with D unresolved. V was clipped by 1 base and J by 4 bases, with 12 bases between them. CDR3 length equals 15 residues. Germline CDR1 and CDR2: SGHNT and YENEEA. The CDR3 region is CASSLGGSLADTQYF. CDR3 sequence (DNA): TGTGCCAGCAGCTTAGGCGGTAGTTTAGCAGATACGCAGTATTTT.

The genes are TRBV18 and TRBJ2-1, with 8 bases fitting TRBD2. CDR1 KGHSH and CDR2 LQKENI come from the germline V gene. The junction had 11 bases not matched to a gene; V was cut back by 6 bases and J by 4 bases. The CDR3 totals 16 residues. The CDR3 sequence: CASSLQPPSGYNEQFF. The CDR3 nucleotides are TGTGCCAGCTCCCTCCAACCCCCTAGCGGGTACAATGAGCAGTTCTTC.

The chain couples TRBV12-5 to TRBJ2-7; no firm D call. The CDR3 contains 12 residues. Germline CDR1 LGHNT, CDR2 FRNRAP. Trimming pared 2 bases from V and 4 bases from J, leaving 6 bases between. The CDR3: CASGLTWYEQYF. In DNA, the CDR3 is TGTGCTAGTGGTTTGACATGGTACGAGCAGTACTTC. Complete variable domain (other parts from reference TRBV12-5 and TRBJ2-7): DARVTQTPRHKVTEMGQEVTMRCQPILGHNTVFWYRQTMMQGLELLAYFRNRAPLDDSGMPKDRFSAEMPDATLATLKIQPSEPRDSAVYFCASGLTWYEQYFGPGTRLTVT.

This clone appeared a single time. The chain couples TRBV7-2 to TRBJ2-3; 8 bases are shared with TRBD2. Germline V CDR1 and CDR2: SGHTA, FQGNSA. CDR3 length: 16 amino acids. The J segment lost 2 bases and the V segment lost 1 base, leaving 5 bases of the junction unmatched. DNA for the CDR3: TGTGCCAGCAGCTTAGGTTTAGCGGGGATCACAGATACGCAGTATTTT. Its translation: CASSLGLAGITDTQYF.

The V call is TRBV5-1, the J call TRBJ1-4; D might be TRBD1 (6 bases). Between the trimmed V and J ends, which lost 0 bases and 7 bases, there was a span of 13 bases. Per germline, CDR1 SGHRS and CDR2 YFSETQ. The CDR3 is made up of 15 amino acids. CDR3 sequence reads: CASSLVGQGREKLFF. DNA for the CDR3: TGCGCCAGCAGCTTGGTGGGGCAGGGGCGTGAAAAACTGTTTTTT.

This chain's CDR3 is CASSLTGNNEKLFF. CDR3 coding DNA: TGCGCCAGCAGCCTGACAGGGAATAATGAAAAACTGTTTTTT. The chain uses TRBV5-1 and TRBJ1-4; 7 positions agree with TRBD1. The CDR3 runs 14 residues. In germline, CDR1 is SGHRS, CDR2 YFSETQ. Germline trimming cut 4 bases from V and 4 bases from J; bases unmatched to any gene: 4.

The chain combines TRBV18 with TRBJ2-7; 7 positions agree with TRBD2. CDR3 length equals 14 residues. V dropped 1 base and J dropped 9; count of bases not matched to a gene: 9. Germline loops: CDR1 KGHSH, CDR2 LQKENI. The CDR3 protein is CASSPRLAENGQYF. CDR3 nucleotide sequence: TGTGCCAGCTCACCACGCCTAGCGGAAAACGGGCAGTACTTC.

This clone was observed a few times. The genes are TRBV28 and TRBJ2-2; TRBD1 matches 8 bases. Trimming took 5 bases from V and 4 from J; bases not matched to a gene: 3. CDR1 and CDR2 (germline): MDHEN, SYDVKM. This CDR3 region has 14 residues. The CDR3 bases are TGTGCCAGCAGTCCGGGACAGGCCACCGGGGAGCTGTTTTTT. This sequence encodes CASSPGQATGELFF.

The V and J genes are TRBV7-9 and TRBJ1-1; D ambiguous. The CDR3 is made up of 13 amino acids. Germline V CDR1 and CDR2: SEHNR, FQNEAQ (reference sequence). V was pared by 2 bases and J by 3 bases, with 7 bases between. In DNA, the CDR3 is TGTGCCAGCAGCTTAATCTCCGACACTGAAGCTTTCTTT. It specifies CASSLISDTEAFF.

V is TRBV29-1 and J is TRBJ1-1, with D tentatively TRBD1 (6 bases). This CDR3 contains 16 residues. Per germline, CDR1 SQVTM and CDR2 ANQGSEA. V dropped 5 bases and J dropped 2 bases, with 21 bases sitting between them. The CDR3 DNA reads TGCAGCGTTATTACTACAGGGTCGAAAACCAACACTGAAGCTTTCTTT. This codes for CSVITTGSKTNTEAFF.

The J gene is TRBJ1-5, the V gene TRBV20-1; TRBD1 matches 9 bases. Per germline, CDR1 DFQATT and CDR2 SNEGSKA (reference sequence). This CDR3 is built from 14 residues. The V segment lost 6 bases and the J segment 5 bases; nucleotides outside the gene matches: 8. The CDR3, as DNA: TGCAGTGCGAGTTGGACAGGGGACGATCAGCCCCAGCATTTT. The encoded protein is CSASWTGDDQPQHF.

The genes are TRBV19 and TRBJ2-7; D gene uncertain. CDR1 and CDR2 from the germline V gene are LNHDA and SQIVND (reference sequence). Trimming took off 3 bases at V and 0 bases at J, with 12 bases between the two ends. The CDR3 spans 15 residues. CDR3 protein: CASSIVALSSYEQYF. The CDR3 DNA reads as TGTGCCAGTAGTATCGTCGCGTTAAGCTCCTACGAGCAGTACTTC.

This chain links TRBV28 with TRBJ2-3; 7 bases are a match to TRBD1. The CDR3 has 13 amino acids. Trimming took 8 bases from V and 6 from J; bases not matched to a gene: 8. The germline V gene encodes CDR1 MDHEN and CDR2 SYDVKM. CDR3 loop: CASGRGLTDTQYF. The DNA of the CDR3 is TGTGCCAGCGGCAGGGGGTTGACGGATACGCAGTATTTT.

The rearrangement joins TRBV11-2 to TRBJ2-7, with 9 bases lining up with TRBD2. Germline loops: CDR1 SGHAT, CDR2 FQNNGV. The ends lost 8 bases at V and 7 bases at J; junction bases unmatched: 9. The CDR3 has 13 residues. In DNA form, the CDR3 reads TGTGCCAGCCTAGCGGGAAGCATTGGGGAGCAGTACTTC. Amino acid sequence: CASLAGSIGEQYF.

The V and J genes are TRBV6-5 and TRBJ1-1; D uncertain. V dropped 2 bases and J dropped 2 bases, with 6 bases sitting between them. This CDR3 is built from 13 residues. Per the germline V gene, CDR1 is MNHEY and CDR2 is SVGAGI. This chain's CDR3 is CASSYVQNTEAFF. In DNA, the CDR3 is TGTGCCAGCAGTTACGTCCAAAACACTGAAGCTTTCTTT.

The chain employs TRBV6-5 and TRBJ1-4; D unclear. CDR3 length equals 13 residues. V shed 5 bases and J shed 8 bases, with 12 bases lying between them. From germline, CDR1 is MNHEY and CDR2 SVGAGI. CDR3 nucleotide sequence: TGTGCCAGCAGTCTGGAGTTAGCGGAAAAACTGTTTTTT. Its protein product is CASSLELAEKLFF.

The chain employs TRBV20-1 and TRBJ1-1; possible D gene TRBD1, 6 bases. The CDR3 consists of 12 residues. The germline gives CDR1 DFQATT, CDR2 SNEGSKA (reference sequence). Trimming shortened V by 3 bases and J by 3 bases, and 8 bases separated the two germline ends. This CDR3 is CSASPGDTEAFF. The CDR3 bases are TGCAGTGCTAGTCCAGGGGACACTGAAGCTTTCTTT.

CDR3 loop: CASSEVGGQPSTDTQYF. The CDR3 region has the DNA TGTGCCAGCAGTGAAGTTGGCGGACAGCCTAGCACAGATACGCAGTATTTT. This chain links TRBV6-1 with TRBJ2-3; possible D gene TRBD1, 6 bases. The CDR3 runs to 17 residues. Trimming removed 1 base at V and 0 bases at J, with 14 bases between. Germline V lookup: CDR1 MNHNS, CDR2 SASEGT.

The chain links TRBV10-1 to TRBJ2-2; no reliable D call. V dropped 3 bases and J dropped 0 bases, with 11 bases sitting between them. Germline values: CDR1 WNHNN, CDR2 SYGVQD (reference sequence). This CDR3 region has 16 residues. In DNA, the CDR3 is TGCGCCAGCAGTGAATCGAACGGAGCGAACACCGGGGAGCTGTTTTTT. This encodes CASSESNGANTGELFF.

CDR3 protein: CASSQGSGEGREQYF. CDR3 coding DNA: TGTGCCAGCAGCCAAGGGTCCGGGGAGGGGAGAGAGCAGTACTTC. The chain recombines TRBV3-1 (or the pseudogene TRBV3-2) with TRBJ2-7; 7 nucleotides align to TRBD2. The CDR3 length is 15 residues. Germline CDR1 is LGHDT and CDR2 is YNNKEL (reference sequence). After removal of 1 base from V and 7 bases from J, the junction contained 10 bases not matched to a gene.

This chain links TRBV6-5 with TRBJ1-1; TRBD1 might be the D (5 bases). The CDR3 extends over 12 amino acids. The germline V and J ends were trimmed by 7 bases and 4 bases, with 10 bases remaining between them. Germline CDR1 reads MNHEY; CDR2 reads SVGAGI. The CDR3 nucleotides read TGTGCCAGCAATCCCACAGGCACTGAAGCTTTCTTT. This translates into CASNPTGTEAFF.